This is a list of T cell receptor beta chains from one sample in a study of blood T cell repertoires in COVID-19. The data were produced by immunoSEQ multiplex PCR, yet TCRdb's version contains in-frame clones alone and is incomplete. Among some 330,000 clones, more than 75% were seen once, and the ten largest hold 3.5% to 4%. Sequencing input: peripheral blood. These TCRs come from a woman in her fifties or sixties with active or convalescent COVID-19. Both conserved end residues are part of each CDR3. The order of the fields is clone size, J gene, V gene, D gene, CDR3 protein, CDR3 DNA. D genes are given only for firm matches. Not all rows give a size; the values are once, few, many and, for expanded clones, a class.

. | TRBJ1-2 | TRBV7-8 | . | CASSLVTPGTHGYTF | TGTGCCAGCAGCTTAGTAACCCCGGGAACGCATGGCTACACCTTC
. | TRBJ1-5 | TRBV7-8 | . | CASSPRLRDQPQHF | TGTGCCAGCAGCCCAAGGCTGAGGGATCAGCCCCAGCATTTT
. | TRBJ1-6 | TRBV5-1 | TRBD1 | CASSLETGRNSPLHF | TGCGCCAGCAGCTTGGAGACAGGGAGGAATTCACCCCTCCACTTT
. | TRBJ1-1 | TRBV7-8 | TRBD1 | CASSSFRRGSNTEAFF | TGTGCCAGCAGCTCTTTCCGCAGGGGGTCGAACACTGAAGCTTTCTTT
. | TRBJ1-1 | TRBV30 | . | CAWLTGRDTEAFF | TGTGCCTGGTTGACAGGCAGGGACACTGAAGCTTTCTTT
. | TRBJ1-3 | TRBV9 | . | CASSVSTGYSGNTIYF | TGTGCCAGCAGCGTCTCCACAGGCTACTCTGGAAACACCATATATTTT
. | TRBJ2-3 | TRBV11-3 | . | CASSLEDSDTQYF | TGTGCCAGCAGCTTAGAGGACTCAGATACGCAGTATTTT
. | TRBJ1-3 | TRBV5-1 | . | CASSLDPYDIGNTIYF | TGCGCCAGCAGCTTAGACCCGTACGACATAGGAAACACCATATATTTT
few | TRBJ2-6 | TRBV15 | . | CATGLSGANVLTF | TGTGCCACCGGACTCTCTGGGGCCAACGTCCTGACTTTC
. | TRBJ1-1 | TRBV9 | . | CASSVTGSTEAFF | TGTGCCAGCAGCGTAACAGGTAGCACTGAAGCTTTCTTT
once | TRBJ1-4 | TRBV7-9 | . | CASSLSQSTNEKLFF | TGTGCCAGCAGCTTATCGCAGTCAACTAATGAAAAACTGTTTTTT
. | TRBJ2-1 | TRBV12-5 | . | CASALGRSSYNEQFF | TGTGCTAGTGCTTTGGGCCGCAGCTCCTACAATGAGCAGTTCTTC
. | TRBJ1-1 | TRBV6-1 | TRBD1 | CASSETPGQEAFF | TGTGCCAGCAGTGAAACCCCGGGACAGGAAGCTTTCTTT
. | TRBJ1-1 | TRBV5-5 | . | CASSFVGGNTEAFF | TGTGCCAGCAGCTTTGTCGGGGGGAACACTGAAGCTTTCTTT
. | TRBJ2-3 | TRBV7-9 | . | CASSLIATTVDTQYF | TGTGCCAGCAGCTTAATTGCCACGACAGTTGATACGCAGTATTTT
. | TRBJ2-7 | TRBV3-1/TRBV3-2 | TRBD1 | CASSPFFPGQGYEQYF | TGTGCCAGCAGCCCCTTCTTCCCGGGACAGGGCTACGAGCAGTACTTC
. | TRBJ1-2 | TRBV18 | . | CASSPDSGYTF | TGTGCCAGCTCACCGGACAGTGGCTACACCTTC
. | TRBJ2-2 | TRBV11-3 | TRBD2 | CASSLSGSKNTGELFF | TGTGCCAGCAGCCTTAGCGGGAGCAAGAACACCGGGGAGCTGTTTTTT
. | TRBJ2-1 | TRBV10-2 | TRBD2 | CASSEASGLWDEQFF | TGCGCCAGCAGTGAGGCTAGCGGGCTTTGGGATGAGCAGTTCTTC
. | TRBJ1-1 | TRBV11-2 | TRBD1 | CASSLADRGGTEAFF | TGTGCCAGCAGCTTAGCCGACAGGGGGGGGACTGAAGCTTTCTTT
once | TRBJ1-2 | TRBV4-2 | TRBD1 | CASSRPSGGSRYGYTF | TGTGCCAGCAGCCGCCCTTCAGGGGGCAGTCGCTATGGCTACACCTTC
. | TRBJ1-2 | TRBV7-8 | . | CASSLALNRDPGYTF | TGTGCCAGCAGCTTAGCGCTTAACAGGGATCCTGGCTACACCTTC
. | TRBJ2-1 | TRBV30 | TRBD2 | CAWSVASGRASEQFF | TGTGCCTGGAGTGTGGCTAGCGGGAGGGCCAGTGAGCAGTTCTTC
. | TRBJ2-1 | TRBV4-1 | TRBD2 | CASSPGLASSYNEQFF | TGCGCCAGCAGTCCTGGACTAGCGAGCTCCTACAATGAGCAGTTCTTC
. | TRBJ1-2 | TRBV6-6 | TRBD1 | CASSYSDRENYGYTF | TGTGCCAGCAGTTACTCCGACAGGGAGAACTATGGCTACACCTTC
. | TRBJ1-4 | TRBV9 | . | CASSPDGKTNEKLFF | TGTGCCAGCAGCCCAGACGGGAAAACTAATGAAAAACTGTTTTTT
. | TRBJ1-2 | TRBV5-5 | . | CASSLVGGKAGPGYTF | TGTGCCAGCAGCTTGGTTGGGGGGAAGGCAGGGCCTGGCTACACCTTC
. | TRBJ1-1 | TRBV7-2 | . | CASSLQGARTEAFF | TGTGCCAGCAGCTTACAAGGGGCGCGGACTGAAGCTTTCTTT
. | TRBJ1-2 | TRBV7-9 | TRBD1 | CASSFITGGFYGYTF | TGTGCCAGCAGCTTTATCACAGGGGGATTCTATGGCTACACCTTC
. | TRBJ1-2 | TRBV29-1 | . | CSVAGGGGNYGYTF | TGCAGCGTTGCAGGTGGGGGGGGAAACTATGGCTACACCTTC
. | TRBJ2-7 | TRBV7-9 | . | CASSTSWGGSGHSYEQYF | TGTGCCAGCAGCACCTCTTGGGGGGGCAGCGGACACTCCTACGAGCAGTACTTC
once | TRBJ2-5 | TRBV29-1 | TRBD1 | CSTATGSKETQYF | TGCAGCACTGCGACAGGGAGCAAAGAGACCCAGTACTTC
. | TRBJ2-7 | TRBV5-1 | . | CASSIGQSYEQYF | TGCGCCAGCAGTATAGGACAGTCCTACGAGCAGTACTTC
. | TRBJ2-5 | TRBV7-9 | TRBD1 | CASSLGGTGEQETQYF | TGTGCCAGCAGCTTAGGCGGGACAGGTGAACAAGAGACCCAGTACTTC
. | TRBJ1-1 | TRBV3-1/TRBV3-2 | TRBD1 | CASSQAGQGAEAFF | TGTGCCAGCAGCCAAGCGGGACAGGGCGCTGAAGCTTTCTTT
. | TRBJ2-1 | TRBV7-8 | TRBD2 | CASSQSRSVTSGYSYNEQFF | TGTGCCAGCAGCCAGTCCCGGTCCGTGACTAGCGGTTACTCCTACAATGAGCAGTTCTTC
. | TRBJ1-1 | TRBV28 | . | CASSLAGQFGEAFF | TGTGCCAGCAGTTTGGCCGGACAGTTCGGTGAAGCTTTCTTT
. | TRBJ2-1 | TRBV29-1 | TRBD2 | CSVGEYGGNEQFF | TGCAGCGTTGGGGAATACGGGGGGAATGAGCAGTTCTTC
. | TRBJ2-7 | TRBV29-1 | . | CSVEVTRGEQYF | TGCAGCGTTGAAGTTACCCGGGGGGAGCAGTACTTC
once | TRBJ2-7 | TRBV5-1 | . | CASGRGTGDYEQYF | TGCGCCAGCGGAAGAGGGACGGGAGACTACGAGCAGTACTTC
once | TRBJ1-3 | TRBV28 | . | CASSLGGTTGNTIYF | TGTGCCAGCAGTTTAGGCGGAACTACTGGAAACACCATATATTTT
. | TRBJ2-7 | TRBV5-1 | TRBD2 | CASSPTSGEPGEQYF | TGCGCCAGCAGCCCCACTAGCGGGGAGCCCGGCGAGCAGTACTTC
. | TRBJ1-2 | TRBV9 | TRBD1 | CASSGWTGIGGYTF | TGTGCCAGCAGCGGATGGACAGGGATAGGGGGCTACACCTTC
. | TRBJ2-7 | TRBV4-3 | . | CASSQDLGGRYEQYF | TGCGCCAGCAGCCAAGATCTAGGGGGTCGCTACGAGCAGTACTTC
. | TRBJ1-2 | TRBV7-2 | . | CASSLGGGYTF | TGTGCCAGCAGCTTGGGAGGTGGCTACACCTTC
. | TRBJ1-1 | TRBV7-9 | TRBD1 | CASSLIDRGETEAFF | TGTGCCAGCAGCCTAATAGACAGGGGAGAAACTGAAGCTTTCTTT
once | TRBJ2-1 | TRBV7-2 | TRBD2 | CASSFSGTRSNEQFF | TGTGCCAGCAGCTTTTCCGGGACTAGGTCCAATGAGCAGTTCTTC
. | TRBJ2-7 | TRBV28 | TRBD2 | CASSPTSGAIYEQYF | TGTGCCAGCAGTCCAACTAGCGGGGCCATCTACGAGCAGTACTTC